The rows below give T cell receptor beta chains drawn from one sample of a study of blood T cells in healthy people across ages. Each CDR3 protein gets one entry after TCRdb re-called the 5' RACE reads with MiXCR. The sample includes 1.5 million to 2 million distinct CDR3 sequences, approximately 39% seen only once; the top ten take approximately 22%. The sequencing sample was made of blood. All receptors come from a human donor in good health. Both conserved end residues are part of each CDR3. D genes are given only for firm matches. Expanded clones get a size class; other rows say once, few or many, or leave the size out.

v_gene,d_gene,j_gene,abundance,CDR3aa,CDR3nt
TRBV27,.,TRBJ2-7,.,CASSLSMGPISYEQYF,TGTGCCAGCAGTTTATCGATGGGTCCCATCTCCTACGAGCAGTACTTC
TRBV10-3,.,TRBJ2-1,few,CAIRAGTYNEQFF,TGTGCCATCAGGGCGGGCACCTACAATGAGCAGTTCTTC
TRBV2,TRBD1,TRBJ1-2,.,CASTITGGGGYTF,TGTGCCAGCACCATTACAGGGGGCGGCGGCTACACCTTC
TRBV4-3,.,TRBJ1-1,.,CASSQVWDTEAFF,TGCGCCAGCAGCCAAGTCTGGGACACTGAAGCTTTCTTT
TRBV10-3,.,TRBJ2-3,few,CAISEEGGDTDTQYF,TGTGCCATCAGTGAGGAGGGTGGGGACACAGATACGCAGTATTTT
TRBV12-3/TRBV12-4,.,TRBJ2-1,.,CASSFGLSSSEQFF,TGTGCCAGCAGTTTCGGGCTTTCTTCCTCTGAGCAGTTCTTC
TRBV9,TRBD2,TRBJ2-7,.,CASSVAAGDLYEQYF,TGTGCCAGCAGCGTAGCTGCGGGAGATCTATACGAGCAGTACTTC
TRBV4-2,.,TRBJ2-3,.,CASSQAPGSPTDTQYF,TGTGCCAGCAGCCAAGCCCCTGGGTCACCAACCGATACGCAGTATTTT
TRBV6-5,TRBD1,TRBJ1-2,few,CASNSGQGAEGYTF,TGTGCCAGCAACAGCGGACAGGGGGCGGAAGGCTACACCTTC
TRBV27,.,TRBJ2-7,few,CASGYTEQYF,TGTGCCAGCGGTTATACCGAGCAGTACTTC
TRBV6-2/TRBV6-3,.,TRBJ2-1,.,CASSQDSYVYNEQFF,TGTGCCAGCAGCCAGGACAGCTACGTCTACAATGAGCAGTTCTTC
TRBV5-1,.,TRBJ2-1,.,CASSLVGHGGRSGQFF,TGCGCCAGCAGCTTGGTAGGTCACGGGGGACGGAGTGGGCAGTTCTTC
TRBV15,.,TRBJ2-3,many,CATSRDRASADTQYF,TGTGCCACCAGCAGAGATCGAGCTAGCGCGGATACGCAGTATTTT
TRBV20-1,TRBD2,TRBJ2-1,few,CSAFSGGARNEQFF,TGCAGTGCATTTAGCGGGGGGGCGCGAAATGAGCAGTTCTTC
TRBV27,.,TRBJ1-3,once,CATVSGNTIYF,TGTGCCACCGTCTCTGGAAACACCATATATTTT
TRBV6-6,TRBD1,TRBJ2-6,.,CASRGGQGASGANVLTF,TGTGCCAGCAGGGGCGGGCAGGGGGCCTCAGGGGCCAACGTCCTGACTTTC
TRBV4-2,.,TRBJ1-4,.,CASSQEWTAGNEKLFF,TGTGCCAGCAGCCAAGAATGGACAGCCGGTAATGAAAAACTGTTTTTT
TRBV28,.,TRBJ2-3,.,CASNQRQGADTQYF,TGTGCCAGCAACCAACGGCAGGGCGCAGATACGCAGTATTTT
TRBV20-1,TRBD2,TRBJ2-1,.,CSAREEAGGWDEQFF,TGCAGTGCTAGGGAAGAAGCGGGGGGCTGGGATGAGCAGTTCTTC
TRBV28,TRBD2,TRBJ2-7,.,CASSTLGTSVPPEQYF,TGTGCCAGCAGTACCCTCGGGACTAGTGTCCCCCCCGAGCAGTACTTC
TRBV7-2,TRBD2,TRBJ2-3,few,CASSSGGTGTDTQYF,TGTGCCAGCAGTTCCGGGGGGACTGGCACAGATACGCAGTATTTT
TRBV11-2,TRBD1,TRBJ2-5,.,CASSLLRGRAIETQYF,TGTGCCAGCAGCTTATTGAGGGGGCGCGCGATTGAGACCCAGTACTTC
TRBV28,.,TRBJ1-5,.,CASSWERKGNQPQHF,TGTGCCAGCAGTTGGGAAAGGAAGGGCAATCAGCCCCAGCATTTT
TRBV25-1,.,TRBJ1-1,.,CASSEWGGTPGTEAFF,TGTGCCAGCAGTGAATGGGGCGGGACTCCGGGCACTGAAGCTTTCTTT
TRBV11-1,.,TRBJ2-3,.,CASSLERSDTQYF,TGTGCCAGCAGCTTAGAACGGAGCGATACGCAGTATTTT
TRBV28,.,TRBJ1-2,.,CASSLKFTRYGYTF,TGTGCCAGCAGTTTAAAGTTTACGAGATATGGCTACACCTTC
TRBV4-1,.,TRBJ2-1,.,CASSQASLAIEQFF,TGCGCCAGCAGCCAAGCTTCTCTAGCGATTGAGCAGTTCTTC
TRBV29-1,.,TRBJ2-5,.,CSVEEGFETQYF,TGCAGCGTTGAAGAAGGATTTGAGACCCAGTACTTC
TRBV27,TRBD1,TRBJ2-5,.,CASSTFGTVKETQYF,TGTGCCAGCAGTACATTTGGGACAGTGAAAGAGACCCAGTACTTC
TRBV6-5,.,TRBJ1-1,few,CASHRLFGFGHTEAFF,TGTGCCAGCCACCGTCTGTTCGGGTTTGGACACACTGAAGCTTTCTTT
TRBV7-3,TRBD1,TRBJ2-6,.,CASSPTPGQSSGANVLTF,TGTGCCAGCAGCCCCACCCCGGGACAGAGCTCTGGGGCCAACGTCCTGACTTTC
TRBV4-1,.,TRBJ1-1,.,CASSQDLGGQGPTEAFF,TGCGCCAGCAGCCAAGATCTGGGGGGGCAGGGGCCCACTGAAGCTTTCTTT
TRBV9,.,TRBJ2-3,.,CASSVGSAGLQGTRYF,TGTGCCAGCAGCGTAGGATCAGCGGGGCTCCAGGGGACGCGGTATTTT
TRBV2,.,TRBJ2-1,.,CASRWRGEANEQFF,TGTGCCAGCAGGTGGAGGGGCGAAGCCAATGAGCAGTTCTTC
TRBV7-9,.,TRBJ1-6,.,CASSLGQARFNSPPHF,TGTGCCAGCAGCTTAGGACAGGCAAGGTTCAATTCACCCCCCCACTTT
TRBV5-1,.,TRBJ2-5,few,CASSWGGAKQETQYF,TGCGCCAGCAGCTGGGGGGGCGCTAAGCAAGAGACCCAGTACTTC
TRBV27,TRBD1,TRBJ1-2,.,CASSFGLGDSGYGYTF,TGTGCCAGCAGTTTCGGCCTGGGGGACAGTGGCTATGGCTACACCTTC
TRBV24-1,.,TRBJ2-7,.,CATSEGRGDPYEQYF,TGTGCCACCAGTGAAGGCAGGGGTGACCCCTACGAGCAGTACTTC
TRBV13,TRBD1,TRBJ2-2,.,CASSLTTGTGRGGELFF,TGTGCCAGCAGCCTGACCACCGGGACAGGGAGAGGCGGGGAGCTGTTTTTT
TRBV7-2,TRBD1,TRBJ1-2,.,CASSLTRDRDGYTF,TGTGCCAGCAGCTTAACCAGGGACAGGGACGGCTACACCTTC
TRBV5-1,TRBD1,TRBJ2-5,few,CASSSPTGDLQETQYF,TGCGCCAGCAGCTCCCCAACAGGGGACCTTCAAGAGACCCAGTACTTC
TRBV7-2,.,TRBJ1-2,.,CASSGRDGGYYGYTF,TGTGCCAGCAGCGGCAGGGACGGAGGATACTATGGCTACACCTTC
TRBV7-6,.,TRBJ2-7,.,CASSPTESSSSYNEQYF,TGTGCCAGCAGCCCAACGGAGTCATCGAGCTCCTACAATGAGCAGTACTTC
TRBV7-2,.,TRBJ2-5,.,CASSFYKETKYF,TGTGCCAGCAGCTTTTATAAAGAGACCAAGTACTTC
TRBV7-6,.,TRBJ1-1,.,CASSYSQMNTEAFF,TGTGCCAGCAGCTACTCTCAAATGAACACTGAAGCTTTCTTT
TRBV13,.,TRBJ1-4,.,CASSLVWTATNEKLFF,TGTGCCAGCAGCTTAGTTTGGACCGCAACTAATGAAAAACTGTTTTTT
TRBV7-8,TRBD2,TRBJ2-7,.,CASRLAFTYEQYF,TGTGCCAGCCGACTAGCGTTCACCTACGAGCAGTACTTC
TRBV10-3,.,TRBJ1-4,.,CAISVEGGEKLFF,TGTGCCATCAGTGTTGAGGGTGGCGAAAAACTGTTTTTT
TRBV6-5,.,TRBJ1-2,.,CASRVTDNYGYTF,TGTGCCAGTAGAGTGACAGATAACTATGGCTACACCTTC
TRBV20-1,.,TRBJ1-6,.,CSAWTDQAYSPLHF,TGCAGTGCTTGGACAGACCAAGCGTATTCACCCCTCCACTTT
TRBV6-2/TRBV6-3,TRBD2,TRBJ2-7,.,CASSYSASGGHEQYF,TGTGCCAGCAGTTACTCGGCTAGCGGGGGCCACGAGCAGTACTTC
TRBV9,TRBD2,TRBJ2-3,few,CASSVGLAGVTDTQYF,TGTGCCAGCAGCGTAGGCCTAGCGGGGGTTACAGATACGCAGTATTTT
TRBV7-2,.,TRBJ2-1,.,CASSARSTRVYNEQFF,TGTGCCAGCAGCGCCAGGTCGACTAGGGTATACAATGAGCAGTTCTTC
TRBV7-2,TRBD1,TRBJ1-6,few,CASSRTGGGSPLHF,TGTGCCAGCAGCCGGACAGGGGGCGGTTCACCCCTCCACTTT
TRBV3-1,.,TRBJ1-5,.,CASSQRGRGVQPQHF,TGTGCCAGCAGCCAGCGAGGCAGGGGAGTTCAGCCCCAGCATTTT
TRBV20-1,TRBD2,TRBJ2-5,.,CSARVPVAGEGETQYF,TGCAGTGCTAGGGTCCCGGTCGCGGGGGAAGGAGAGACCCAGTACTTC
TRBV5-6,.,TRBJ1-1,.,CASSPSIGTEAFF,TGTGCCAGCAGCCCTAGCATAGGGACTGAAGCTTTCTTT
TRBV7-9,.,TRBJ2-7,few,CAYEGSGSYEQYF,TGTGCCTACGAGGGATCAGGTTCTTACGAGCAGTACTTC
TRBV29-1,TRBD1,TRBJ2-1,few,CSVTDRGSYNEQFF,TGCAGCGTTACGGACAGGGGAAGCTACAATGAGCAGTTCTTC